This T cell receptor beta chain was documented in a study of T cell responses to AZD1222 COVID-19 vaccine listed by TCRdb under 2021. Background for the entire study: AZD1222 recipients given second doses at about 4 weeks or at about 12 weeks were pooled, since spike-specific TCR depth and breadth were not found to differ between the two schedules. TCR sequencing was performed for about 250 trial participants, of whom approximately 200 were given two doses of AZD1222 and about 25 were given two doses of MenACWY control vaccine. Trial participants were enrolled into age subgroups of 18-55, 56-69 and 70-plus years, which contained around 150, 29 and 61 TCR-sequenced participants, respectively.

Clipping removes 3 bases from V and 3 bases from J, with 9 as the unmatched junction base count. CDR3 length: 17 amino acids, cysteine to phenylalanine. Kept here is only the CDR3 DNA, which spans 51 bases and is read in frame from base 1. The germline V gene yields SNHLY for CDR1 and FYNNEI for CDR2. As for this clone: Its antigen target is currently unknown. The sample holds no much larger clone one base away, and base qualities are not on file.

According to the study, the label for this sample's time point signals: baseline before first vaccination. The vaccinee samples were drawn from two UK trials, COV001 and COV002, one of which was a single-blind randomized controlled phase 2/3 trial testing AZD1222 (ChAdOx1 nCoV-19) in healthy adults. For TCRbeta chain sequencing, PBMC samples were collected from trial participants at day 0 and at day 28 after the second dose. The CDR3 regions of human TCRbeta chains were subjected to immunosequencing. For the original study's pipeline: Repertoire TCRs were matched against a reference library of SARS-CoV-2-specific TCRs generated with the MIRA antigen-specificity platform. Breadth was defined as the fraction of unique TCRs that were SARS-CoV-2-associated. Depth was defined as the fraction of total T cells that were SARS-CoV-2-associated. Using the MIRA data, each spike-specific TCR was mapped to the spike region that the TCR reacts to and placed in a CD4 or CD8 class. Log10-transformed breadth and depth values were compared by one-way ANOVA with Sidak's multiple comparisons tests. The clones in this table, taken by TCRdb from immuneACCESS, are in-frame only. Not every clone is retained; where verified, under half of the shortfall comes from an unresolved V gene, and the cause of the rest is unknown. Clone size and V and J calls were adopted from that table, with D and trimming inferred from the DNA. The table for this sample lists approximately 150,000 clones; 94% of them were counted only once. The ten largest clones capture over 0.95% of the sample.

Summary of the overall study and its limitations: Nearly half of unique spike-specific TCRs reportedly recognized epitopes outside regions mutated in the B.1.351 and B.1.1.7 variants. Conclusions about previously exposed vaccinees were limited because only a handful of AZD1222 recipients were SARS-CoV-2 seropositive at baseline. After two AZD1222 doses, spike-specific TCR breadth and depth were significantly higher than at day 0 and than in MenACWY recipients. Because no day 14 peak-response samples were available, repertoires were characterized only after the peak T cell response. The whole spike protein was spanned by vaccine-associated CD4 TCRs, and dominant responses were seen in regions 160-218 and 743-854. The 56-69-year group was small, and its depth increase did not reach significance, likely because of low power. Most participants were white British and females outnumbered males, and the authors suggested that clonal diversity may have been underestimated.

The material sequenced was peripheral blood, taken on day 0 of AZD1222 vaccination. The chain is assembled from TRBV2 and TRBJ2-1, with 9 junctional bases fitting TRBD1. This clonotype was obtained from an adult in good health. In nucleotides, the sequence is TGTGCCAGCAGTGAGGGTCTGGGGACAGGGTACTACAATGAGCAGTTCTTC. This codes for CASSEGLGTGYYNEQFF.